The 8 T cell receptor beta chains listed next were all sequenced from one sample in a study of cytotoxic CD8 clonotypes in ibrutinib-treated CLL. TCRdb's table, derived via immunoSEQ multiplex PCR, lists solely in-frame clones and lacks some. The sample consists of over 100,000 clones, 75% to 90% of them appearing once. Here the sequenced sample was PBMCs, taken after 24 months of ibrutinib treatment. The receptors originated from a human donor with chronic lymphocytic leukemia.

The chain employs TRBV7-2 and TRBJ2-7; D remains ambiguous. V was shortened by 0 bases and J by 2 bases, with 14 bases between the two germline ends. CDR1 SGHTA and CDR2 FQGNSA come from the germline V gene. This CDR3 has 16 amino acids. The CDR3, as DNA: TGTGCCAGCAGCTTAGCGAACAGAAACCGACCCTACGAGCAGTACTTC. This encodes CASSLANRNRPYEQYF.

The chain is built from TRBV28 and TRBJ1-1; tentatively, D is TRBD1 (6 bases). The CDR3 totals 13 residues. The germline CDR1 and CDR2 sequences are MDHEN and SYDVKM. V was pared by 6 bases and J by 1 base, with 9 bases between. The CDR3 nucleotides are TGTGCCAGCAGGGGAGGGGGGAACACTGAAGCTTTCTTT. The encoded protein is CASRGGGNTEAFF.

The J gene is TRBJ2-7, the V gene TRBV4-3, with 9 bases identical to TRBD1. Germline V gene data show CDR1 as LGHNA and CDR2 as YSLEER. J lost 5 bases, V lost 0 bases, and 5 bases had no gene match. The CDR3 loop spans 15 amino acids. CDR3 region: CASSQDRGQGNEQYF. The CDR3 bases are TGCGCCAGCAGCCAAGATCGGGGACAGGGAAACGAGCAGTACTTC.

With respect to this clone: The junction shows a germline mismatch at one end, possibly a read error. The V call is TRBV5-4, the J call TRBJ2-3; TRBD2 matches 10 bases. From germline, CDR1 is SGHNT and CDR2 YYREEE (reference sequence). CDR3 length: 16 residues. Here the CDR3 DNA reads TGTGTCAGCAGCTTGAGTAGCGGGGGGCTCACAGATACGCAGTATTTT. This encodes CVSSLSSGGLTDTQYF.

The chain uses TRBV5-1 and TRBJ1-2, with 9 bases matching TRBD1. J was trimmed by 4 bases and V by 0 bases; bases with no gene match: 1. CDR1 SGHRS and CDR2 YFSETQ come from the germline V gene. CDR3 length: 14 residues. The DNA of the CDR3 is TGCGCCAGCAGCTTGGGGACAGGGGTCTATGGCTACACCTTC. Translated, it gives CASSLGTGVYGYTF. Full variable domain (outside the CDR3, taken from reference TRBV5-1 and TRBJ1-2): KAGVTQTPRYLIKTRGQQVTLSCSPISGHRSVSWYQQTPGQGLQFLFEYFSETQRNKGNFPGRFSGRQFSNSRSEMNVSTLELGDSALYLCASSLGTGVYGYTFGSGTRLTVV.

The rearrangement joins TRBV25-1 to TRBJ2-5, with D perhaps matching TRBD2 (6 bases). Trimming stripped 5 bases from V and 5 bases from J, with 18 bases between. Germline CDR1 MGHDK, CDR2 SYGVNS. The CDR3 extends over 15 amino acids. The CDR3 DNA reads TGTGCCAGCAGTACGAATAGCGGCCTTAAGGAGACCCAGTACTTC. The encoded protein is CASSTNSGLKETQYF.

This chain joins TRBV19 and TRBJ2-3; TRBD2 matches at 7 bases. CDR3 length: 16 amino acids. Per the germline V gene, CDR1 is LNHDA and CDR2 is SQIVND (reference sequence). Germline trimming cut 3 bases from V and 0 bases from J; bases unmatched to any gene: 6. The CDR3 DNA reads TGTGCCAGTAGTATGAGAGCGGGAAGAAGCACAGATACGCAGTATTTT. Amino acid sequence: CASSMRAGRSTDTQYF.

The V gene is TRBV19, the J gene TRBJ1-1, with D possibly being TRBD1 (5 bases). V was pared by 6 bases and J by 3 bases, with 8 bases between. Germline CDR1 is LNHDA and CDR2 is SQIVND (reference sequence). This CDR3 comprises 12 residues. The chain's CDR3 is CASSPRDTEAFF. In DNA, the CDR3 is TGTGCCAGTAGCCCCAGGGACACTGAAGCTTTCTTT.